The T cell receptor (beta chain) described here comes from a study of blood T cell repertoires in COVID-19 (dated by TCRdb to 2019 to 2021). About the study as a whole: Collaborator samples came from the United States, Italy and Spain and covered acute and convalescent phases of COVID-19. The material from the prospective study consisted of cDNA or gDNA derived from T cells, B-cell-depleted T cells, or PBMCs. The dataset comprised deeply sampled blood TCRbeta repertoires from subjects exposed to, actively infected with, or recovered from COVID-19. The repertoires were released in a freely available public database intended as a resource for research on the immune response to SARS-CoV-2. The samples were drawn from the first 160 participants of the ongoing ImmuneRACE study and from more than 1,000 subjects provided by 6 global collaborators. Sample metadata almost always included a de-identified subject ID, COVID-19 status, age in years and sex. Where available, HLA class I and class II types were obtained from metadata supplied by the sample provider rather than from assay-based typing.

A word on this clone: Its antigen remains undetermined. No qualities accompany the bases; no much larger clone lies one base away.

What the study reported, not specific to this receptor: The amount of clinical and demographic metadata varied by source and participant and was provided uncurated.

Including cysteine and phenylalanine, the CDR3 has 15 amino acids. Only the CDR3 part of the read is kept: 45 bases, read in frame from the first base. CDR1 and CDR2 (SGHAT, FQDESV) derive from the germline V gene (reference sequence). V sheds 4 bases and J sheds 5 bases, leaving 17 bases between their ends. TCRbeta CDR3 regions were amplified from genomic DNA by means of the immunoSEQ Assay, a bias-controlled multiplex PCR. The authors processed their data as follows. The number of nucleated cells in each sample was estimated by amplification of reference gene primers within the assay. To quantify the absolute abundance of each unique TCRbeta CDR3 rearrangement, sequence reads were collapsed and filtered. Productive Simpson clonality was computed per sample as the square root of Simpson's diversity index over productive rearrangements. The table was pulled from immuneACCESS by TCRdb, which kept in-frame rearrangements only. Such tables lose some clones; where checked, under half of the loss comes from unresolved V genes, and the rest has no known cause. The DNA was the basis for D and trimming; V, J and clone size are from that table. This sample is represented by some 120,000 clones; over 85% of them were singletons. The ten largest make up 3% to 4% of the sample.

Collaborating institutions collected whole blood in K2EDTA tubes following their own protocols. For TCRbeta analysis, collaborators shipped samples as frozen whole blood, isolated PBMCs, or DNA extracted from either of those sample types. The sequence is built from TRBV11-1 and TRBJ2-5; the D region possibly corresponds to TRBD2 (6 bases align). Sequencing was carried out using peripheral blood. This TCR came from a man between 50 and 59 years old with active COVID-19. At the DNA level, the sequence is TGTGCCAGCAGCTCGGAGCCCCTCGGAGGGGAGACCCAGTACTTC. Its product reads: CASSSEPLGGETQYF.